These 5 T cell receptor beta chains were all obtained from the same sample, sequenced in a study of vaccination and CD4 T cells after COVID-19. The Oncomine TCR Beta short-read assay was applied to DNA of cultured CD4+ T cells. TCRdb reprocessed the PCR reads via MiXCR and lists one record per CDR3 protein. The table has nearly 25,000 distinct CDR3 sequences, 30% seen once. Time point here: late sampling 161 to 241 days after vaccination in a few convalescent patients. Stated treatment: roughly ten-day PBMC culture with coronavirus spike peptide pools or control peptides (ViraFEST assay). Antigens of these TCRs are unknown. The sample consisted of CD4+ T cells from blood, cultured in vitro, taken about 7 months after SARS-CoV-2 vaccination. Every receptor here comes from a human donor who had recovered from COVID-19.

The chain carries TRBV10-3 and TRBJ2-3; 7 bases align to TRBD2. V dropped 6 bases and J dropped 4; count of bases not matched to a gene: 1. In germline, CDR1 is ENHRY, CDR2 SYGVKD. The CDR3 totals 12 residues. CDR3 nucleotides: TGTGCCATCAGGGCGGGAGCAGATACGCAGTATTTT. It is translated as CAIRAGADTQYF.

This clonotype came up once. The CDR3 reads CASSQERTDMYQPQHF. The CDR3 bases are TGCGCCAGCAGCCAAGAACGGACAGATATGTATCAGCCCCAGCATTTT. The chain links TRBV4-3 to TRBJ1-5; possible D gene TRBD1, 6 bases. The CDR3 runs 16 residues. CDR1 and CDR2 from the germline V gene are LGHNA and YSLEER. V dropped 0 bases and J dropped 5 bases, with 14 bases sitting between them.

This chain uses TRBV6-1 with TRBJ2-7; 7 bases are a match to TRBD2. Unmatched junction bases numbered 9, after V lost 6 bases and J lost 1 base. The CDR3 sequence is 15 residues long. The germline V gene has CDR1 MNHNS and CDR2 SASEGT. The CDR3 loop reads CASRESGGRSYEQYF. In DNA form, the CDR3 reads TGTGCCAGCAGGGAGTCGGGAGGCCGGTCCTACGAGCAGTACTTC.

This chain joins TRBV6-1 and TRBJ2-7; 8 nucleotides agree with TRBD2. The CDR3 sequence is 16 residues long. Losses at the gene ends were 4 bases for V and 5 bases for J; bases not matched to a gene: 13. Germline V lookup: CDR1 MNHNS, CDR2 SASEGT. The CDR3 nucleotides read TGTGCCAGCAGTGCCGGTCGTAGACTAGCGACCCACGAGCAGTACTTC. Translated, it gives CASSAGRRLATHEQYF.

The chain carries TRBV19 and TRBJ1-1, with no clear D. The CDR3 sequence is 14 residues long. Trimming shortened V by 4 bases and J by 0 bases, and 9 bases separated the two germline ends. Germline V gene lookup returns CDR1 LNHDA and CDR2 SQIVND (reference sequence). The DNA for the CDR3 is TGTGCCAGTAGTAAGGGAGAGATGAACACTGAAGCTTTCTTT. It encodes CASSKGEMNTEAFF.